The sequence of this TCR beta chain was determined in a study of cytomegalovirus exposure and HLA in healthy donors. Study-level results: Fewer N-insertions than the roughly 650-donor mean were reportedly shown by an Asian-associated ancestry cluster in a later analysis.

Of note for this clone: The target antigen is unknown.

This PCR relied on a set of 60 Vbeta primers and 13 Jbeta primers. The method was immunoSEQ multiplex PCR; TCRdb's version includes in-frame clones alone and lacks a portion of them. This specimen shows some 83,000 clones; the ten leading clones hold around 1.1%. Germline CDR1 reads SNHLY; CDR2 reads FYNNEI. Trimming took 7 bases from V and 3 from J, leaving 12 bases between them. The CDR3 has 13 residues. The chain has TRBV2 and TRBJ1-1, with D uncertain. The specimen was PBMCs. This receptor was identified in a woman under 40 in good health and CMV-seronegative. DNA for the CDR3: TGTGCCAGCACTTACCGCTCGGACACTGAAGCTTTCTTT. Encoded protein: CASTYRSDTEAFF. Full variable domain (remainder filled in from reference TRBV2 and TRBJ1-1): EPEVTQTPSHQVTQMGQEVILRCVPISNHLYFYWYRQILGQKVEFLVSFYNNEISEKSEIFDDQFSVERPDGSNFTLKIRSTKLEDSAMYFCASTYRSDTEAFFGQGTRLTVV.